This TCR beta chain was identified in a study of Ad26.COV2.S vaccination and SARS-CoV-2 variants. Trimming took off 0 bases at V and 2 bases at J, with 7 bases between the two ends. The CDR3 is made up of 14 amino acids. The germline V gene encodes CDR1 LGHNA and CDR2 YNFKEQ. A few counts support this clone. Its cognate antigen is unknown. This table comes from immunoSEQ multiplex PCR, and its TCRdb copy is limited to in-frame clones, with some not included. The table includes 46,000 or so clones, approximately 83% detected once. Broader study findings: Total T cell responses were possibly underestimated by TCR breadth and depth analyses.

This chain joins TRBV4-2 and TRBJ1-2, with a tentative D call TRBD1 (5 bases). The receptor was derived from a human donor who had recovered from COVID-19. The sequences come from peripheral blood, collected after recovery from COVID-19. The CDR3 spells CASSQDGANYGYTF. CDR3 DNA: TGTGCCAGCAGCCAAGACGGGGCAAACTATGGCTACACCTTC.